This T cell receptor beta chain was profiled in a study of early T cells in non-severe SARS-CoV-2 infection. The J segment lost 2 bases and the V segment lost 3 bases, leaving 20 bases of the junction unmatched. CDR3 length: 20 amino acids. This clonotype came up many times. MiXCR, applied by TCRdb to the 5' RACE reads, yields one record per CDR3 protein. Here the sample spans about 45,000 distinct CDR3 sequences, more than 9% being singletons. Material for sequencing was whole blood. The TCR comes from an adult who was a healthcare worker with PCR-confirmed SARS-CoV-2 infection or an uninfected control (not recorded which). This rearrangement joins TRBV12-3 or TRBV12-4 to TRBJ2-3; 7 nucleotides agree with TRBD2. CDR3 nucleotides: TGTGCCAGCAGTTTCCGGTCCATGGCGGGAGCTGGGGGGTACACAGATACGCAGTATTTT. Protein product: CASSFRSMAGAGGYTDTQYF.